This TCR beta chain originates from a study of T cells after yellow fever vaccination. Study background: Some fractions had low cell numbers, and these were prepared with SMART-Seq v4 Ultra Low Input. Study results and limitations: It was a small share of clonotypes that appeared in both CD4 and CD8 compartments.

This clonotype occurred a few times. Its antigen is as yet unknown. Generation of TCR cDNA used 5'RACE template switching (which added a universal primer site and UMIs). TCRdb independently ran MiXCR on the 5' RACE reads; one entry per CDR3 protein. The data show around 250,000 distinct CDR3 sequences, with 6.9% seen just once and about 0.85% held by the top ten. The receptor was isolated from a man aged 30-40 years who received the YFV17D yellow fever vaccine. The specimen was CD4+ T cells sorted from PBMCs, collected 15 days after the yellow fever booster vaccination.

CDR3 sequence: CASSLFGRGTDTQYF. The DNA of the CDR3 is TGTGCCAGCAGCTTATTCGGCAGGGGAACAGATACGCAGTATTTT. This sequence joins TRBV5-5 and TRBJ2-3, with TRBD1 as a possible D gene (6 bases). CDR1 and CDR2 (germline): SGHKS, YYEKEE (reference sequence). V was clipped by 2 bases and J by 3 bases, with 13 bases between them. CDR3 length: 15 residues.